This paragraph covers one T cell receptor beta chain sequence. Sequencing used immunoSEQ multiplex PCR; TCRdb keeps in-frame clones, though not all of them. This sample has under 200,000 clones, with approximately 88% found just once. These data come from a study of blood T cell repertoires in COVID-19. Recovered status in Cohort 3 required two negative PCRs, clearance, or symptom resolution. Germline values: CDR1 MNHEY, CDR2 SMNVEV (reference sequence). Trimming at V came to 5 bases and at J to 5 bases, leaving 2 bases not matched to a gene. The CDR3 length is 13 residues. This chain links TRBV27 with TRBJ1-1; 10 bases agree with TRBD1. Sequencing was performed on PBMCs or T cells enriched from blood (not recorded which). The clonotype originates from a woman aged 18-29 years who had recovered from COVID-19. CDR3 nucleotide sequence: TGTGCCAGCAGTCCGGACAGGGGGACTGAAGCTTTCTTT. Amino acid sequence: CASSPDRGTEAFF.